This T cell receptor beta chain was observed in a study of OX40 agonist ivuxolimab in advanced cancers. In terms of the full investigation: Ivuxolimab, which targeted the costimulatory receptor OX40 (CD134), was an agonistic, fully human IgG2 monoclonal antibody. The monotherapy dose-escalation portion (N = 52 patients) of the phase I ivuxolimab trial is reported in the paper. Intravenous ivuxolimab was administered to patients every 2 weeks at six dose levels: 0.01, 0.1, 0.3, 1.5, 3 and 10 mg/kg. Partial responses occurred in three dose-escalation patients, of whom one had hepatocellular carcinoma and two had cutaneous melanoma. The point of sequencing TCRbeta in the periphery was to test whether ivuxolimab changed TCR sequence diversity and drove clonal T-cell expansion. Of the approximately 54 patients in dose escalation, 19 had hepatocellular carcinoma, some 15 had melanoma, 9 had renal cell carcinoma and 9 had head and neck cancer. In the dose-escalation cohort, nearly 85% of patients were male, and the mean age was approximately 60 years with a range of roughly 23 to 79. Prior anti-PD-1, anti-PD-L1 or anti-CTLA-4 therapy was permitted, and approximately 40% of dose-escalation patients had received checkpoint inhibitors.

The trial excluded patients who had a history of autoimmune disease or were on systemic immunosuppression. Peripheral blood for TCR sequencing was collected from all dose cohorts at baseline, on cycle 4 day 1, and on cycle 7 day 1. The samples were taken from a phase I, first-in-human, multicenter, open-label dose-escalation trial of ivuxolimab. The trial enrolled adults with locally advanced or metastatic head and neck squamous cell, hepatocellular, melanoma or renal cell carcinoma. Before TCR sequencing, CD4+ T cells and CD8+ T cells from peripheral blood were sorted into separate populations. The V and J ends are trimmed by 4 bases and 10 bases, leaving 17 bases between them. The CDR3 holds 13 amino acids from the cysteine to the phenylalanine. Only CDR3 DNA is held: 39 bases, read in frame from base 1. Looking up the germline V gene (reference sequence) yields CDR1 GTSNPN and CDR2 SVGIG. Genomic DNA was extracted from sorted cells for sequencing of the TCRbeta CDR3 region. The immunoSEQ Assay was used for sequencing of TCRbeta CDR3 regions. In TCRdb, the immuneACCESS table is reduced to in-frame sequences with V and J assigned. These tables do not hold every clone; where another copy was compared, an unresolved V gene accounts for under half, and the others remain unexplained. The sample contains roughly 51,000 clones, approximately 91% of them found a single time. Of the sample, roughly 0.67% is held by the ten largest clones.

With respect to this clone: What antigen it recognizes has not been identified. Base-call qualities are not available, and no considerably larger clone is one nucleotide away.

Here is what the overall study found, with its caveats: Antigen specificity was not determined for the clonally expanded peripheral T cells. Low levels of normalized T-cell clonal expansion were also seen in some patients who did not respond. Clonal expansion of both CD4+ and CD8+ blood T cells was observed from baseline to week 6 at doses 0.1 to 3.0 mg/kg. After ivuxolimab, more expanded clones were found on average in CD8+ T cells than in CD4+ T cells. In the 0.1-3.0 mg/kg groups, partial responders were among the patients with the lowest normalized peripheral clonal expansion, particularly in CD8+ T cells.

The sequencing used CD4+ or CD8+ T cells sorted from blood, collected in a trial of the OX40 agonist ivuxolimab. This receptor was identified in an adult with an advanced solid tumor such as melanoma, head and neck, liver or kidney cancer. The chain is made from TRBV30 and TRBJ2-1; TRBD2 is a possible D gene, resting on 6 matching bases. The CDR3: CAWTRDWGREQFF. The DNA is TGTGCCTGGACCCGGGACTGGGGAAGGGAGCAGTTCTTC. The entire variable domain, with the stretches around the CDR3 drawn from the reference TRBV30 and TRBJ2-1 proteins, is SQTIHQWPATLVQPVGSPLSLECTVEGTSNPNLYWYRQAAGRGLQLLFYSVGIGQISSEVPQNLSASRPQDRQFILSSKKLLLSDSGFYLCAWTRDWGREQFFGPGTRLTVL.